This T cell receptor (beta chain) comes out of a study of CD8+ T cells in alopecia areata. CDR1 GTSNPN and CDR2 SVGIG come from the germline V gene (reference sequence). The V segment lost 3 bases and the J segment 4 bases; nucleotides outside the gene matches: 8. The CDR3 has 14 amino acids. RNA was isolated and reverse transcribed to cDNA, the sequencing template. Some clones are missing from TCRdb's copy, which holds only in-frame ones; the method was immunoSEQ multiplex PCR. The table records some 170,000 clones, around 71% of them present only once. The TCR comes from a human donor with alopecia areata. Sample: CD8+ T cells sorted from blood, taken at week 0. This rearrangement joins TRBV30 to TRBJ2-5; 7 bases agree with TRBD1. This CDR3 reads CAWSRDSQGETQYF. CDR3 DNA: TGTGCCTGGAGCAGGGACAGCCAGGGAGAGACCCAGTACTTC.